The entry below describes one TCR beta chain. What it binds is not known. This specimen comes from a study of cytomegalovirus exposure and HLA in healthy donors. Study outcomes and limitations: Analyzed later, most CMV-associated TCR beta chains appeared HLA-restricted.

PCR amplification relied on 60 Vbeta primers (plus 13 Jbeta primers). Repertoires were generated with immunoSEQ multiplex PCR, while TCRdb's copy carries only in-frame clones and drops some. This sample has under 150,000 clones, with 75% to 80% found just once. Trimming cost V 5 bases and J 6 bases; bases outside gene matches: 4. CDR1 is PRHDT and CDR2 is FYEKMQ in the germline V gene (reference sequence). The CDR3 loop spans 15 amino acids. The clonotype comes from a woman in her 30s in good health and CMV-seronegative. Sequences were obtained from PBMCs. This chain connects TRBV13 to TRBJ2-1; 13 bases map to TRBD2. CDR3 sequence reads: CASSPTSGGANEQFF. The DNA for the CDR3 is TGTGCCAGCAGCCCAACTAGCGGGGGGGCCAATGAGCAGTTCTTC.